This T cell receptor beta chain was identified in a study of shared clonotypes between healthy human individuals. Study information: Per donor, three plates held CD4 naive cells, three held CD4 memory, two held CD8 naive and one held CD8 memory.

Generated by immunoSEQ multiplex PCR, the TCRdb table keeps only in-frame clones and is missing some. The top ten hold around 1.5% of the sample, which has 950,000 to 1,100,000 clones, around 76% seen once. Study-level findings and limits: Roughly 4.7% was the fraction of naive CD4 clonotypes found shared across a few donors. Sampling used blood alone; tissue repertoires probably differ.

For this clone: The antigen is not known. No conserved phenylalanine or tryptophan ends this CDR3, so it is likely a read error. The limits of the CDR3 on the DNA are not certain, so only TCRdb's listed CDR3 is given.

Among the donors, all were Caucasian adults who lived in Nashville, Tennessee. Inclusive of both ends, the CDR3 amounts to 8 amino acids. The germline V gene has CDR1 DFQATT and CDR2 SNEGSKA (reference sequence). The chain couples TRBV20-1 to TRBJ1-2; TRBD1, the table's D call, lacks a check against the DNA. The sample was memory CD4+ T cells sorted from blood. The subset was: CD45RA-negative fraction. This sequence originates from a man aged 18 to 35 in good health. The CDR3: CSAKGQVL.